These 21 T cell receptor beta chains share one sample of origin, sequenced in a study of tumor-infiltrating lymphocytes in primary liver carcinoma. Bulk tissue was left unsorted, and RNA and DNA were co-extracted from about 20-30 mg of it. The template, about 550 ng total RNA, yielded TCR beta cDNA made with a constant-region primer. Construction of TCR beta libraries relied on three successive nested multiplex PCR rounds employing slightly modified ARM-PCR. Forward primers for TRBV1-TRBV30 and a C-beta reverse primer served the first two PCR rounds, at approximately 10 cycles each. TCRdb independently ran MiXCR on the multiplex PCR reads; one entry per CDR3 protein. The sample consists of around 70,000 distinct CDR3 sequences, about 72% of them appearing once. The sample consisted of liver tumor tissue from sampling region 4. As to subset: tumor region T4, right-lateral pole. The receptors derive from a man aged 35-49 years with primary liver carcinoma and hepatitis B virus infection.

V usage is TRBV29-1 and J usage is TRBJ1-2, with 7 bases fitting TRBD1. In germline, CDR1 is SQVTM, CDR2 ANQGSEA. V shed 8 bases and J 6 bases; nucleotides not matched to a gene: 9. The CDR3 loop spans 12 amino acids. CDR3 amino acids: CSSRQGGNGYTF. CDR3 nucleotides: TGCAGCTCGCGGCAGGGGGGGAATGGCTACACCTTC.

The chain recombines TRBV11-2 with TRBJ2-7; D is possibly TRBD1 (6 bases). Germline V gene sequence: CDR1 SGHAT, CDR2 FQNNGV. CDR3 length equals 17 residues. The CDR3 DNA reads as TGTGTCAACAGCTCCCGGACAGTGGGCGCTAACAGACACGAGCAGTACTTC. This encodes CVNSSRTVGANRHEQYF.

The rearrangement links TRBV6-6 to TRBJ2-1; TRBD1 is a possible D gene (6 bases). CDR1 is MNHNY and CDR2 is SVGAGI in the germline V gene (reference sequence). The CDR3 totals 14 residues. The CDR3, as DNA: TGTTCCATCACGCGCTTGACAGGCGCAAATGAGCAGTTCTTC. This encodes CSITRLTGANEQFF.

A remark on this clonotype: One end of the junction fails to match germline, which may point to a read error. This chain connects TRBV29-1 to TRBJ1-2; possibly TRBD1 for D (6 bases). This CDR3 contains 15 residues. Germline CDR1 reads SQVTM; CDR2 reads ANQGSEA. The CDR3 DNA follows: TGCAGCGCCGGGGGCAGGGGAGATCCGGACTATGGTTACACCTTC. This sequence encodes CSAGGRGDPDYGYTF.

V and J are TRBV6-2 or TRBV6-3 and TRBJ2-7; 7 nucleotides agree with TRBD2. Per the germline V gene, CDR1 is MNHEY and CDR2 is SVGEGT. Trimming took 10 bases from V and 2 from J; bases not matched to a gene: 14. The CDR3 contains 15 residues. The CDR3 nucleotides are TGTGCCATCAGACACGAGCGGGATCTAACCTACGAGCAGTACTTC. This sequence encodes CAIRHERDLTYEQYF.

The table lists this clonotype with a few counts. The chain combines TRBV2 with TRBJ1-4; D ambiguous. Trimming removed 7 bases at V and 3 bases at J, with 12 bases between. Per germline, CDR1 SNHLY and CDR2 FYNNEI. This CDR3 contains 14 residues. DNA of the CDR3: TGTGCCAGCATGCCGAGCTCAGCTAATGAAAAACTGTTTTTT. Protein product: CASMPSSANEKLFF.

With respect to this clonotype: A much larger clone is a single base away; this may be a read error. A read error is likely, as this CDR3 ends without the conserved phenylalanine or tryptophan. This chain uses TRBV28 with TRBJ2-7; 8 bases align to TRBD2. The CDR3 spans 13 residues. J was trimmed by 2 bases and V by 6 bases; bases with no gene match: 3. Germline V gives CDR1 MDHEN, CDR2 SYDVKM. DNA of the CDR3: TGTGCCAGCAGGCTGGGACTAGCCTACGAGCAGTACTCC. Translation gives CASRLGLAYEQYS.

This clonotype was seen ten or more times. This rearrangement joins TRBV28 to TRBJ2-7; no clear D gene. V lost 6 bases, J lost 9 bases, and 15 bases lay in between. The CDR3 is made up of 12 amino acids. Germline V gene sequence: CDR1 MDHEN, CDR2 SYDVKM. The DNA for the CDR3 is TGTGCCAGCAGCTCCCTGCAATTTGGGCAGTACTTC. Residues: CASSSLQFGQYF.

The chain has TRBV11-2 and TRBJ2-1; D tentatively fits TRBD1 or TRBD2 (5 bases each). The CDR3 covers 15 residues. Germline V lookup: CDR1 SGHAT, CDR2 FQNNGV. Trimming pared 8 bases from V and 8 bases from J, leaving 22 bases between. Here the CDR3 DNA reads TGTGCCAGCGTAATAGGGGAACTCCAGGGACATGAGCAGTTCTTC. Residues: CASVIGELQGHEQFF.

The V call is TRBV28, the J call TRBJ2-7, with D perhaps TRBD1 or TRBD2 (5 bases each). The CDR3 runs 15 residues. Per the germline V gene, CDR1 is MDHEN and CDR2 is SYDVKM. V lost 3 bases and J 3 bases, leaving 15 bases between the germline ends. The CDR3 here is CASSFGAAGYYEQYF. The CDR3 DNA is TGTGCCAGCAGTTTCGGGGCCGCAGGGTACTACGAGCAGTACTTC.

The rearrangement links TRBV20-1 to TRBJ2-3; D not resolved. CDR3 length: 14 amino acids. Trimming took 5 bases from V and 4 from J, leaving 16 bases between them. CDR1 and CDR2 from the germline V gene are DFQATT and SNEGSKA (reference sequence). CDR3 protein: CSALRVQLSDTQYF. The CDR3 region has the DNA TGCAGTGCTCTTAGGGTACAGCTTTCAGATACGCAGTATTTT.

Details on this clonotype: Without the conserved terminal phenylalanine or tryptophan, this CDR3 likely stems from a read error. The chain uses TRBV11-2 and TRBJ2-2; the match to TRBD2 covers 8 bases. CDR1 and CDR2 from the germline V gene are SGHAT and FQNNGV. The J segment lost 5 bases and the V segment lost 5 bases, leaving 10 bases of the junction unmatched. The CDR3 totals 16 residues. Here the CDR3 reads CASSIVALAGTGELFS. The CDR3, as DNA: TGTGCCAGCAGCATAGTGGCGTTAGCGGGAACCGGGGAGCTGTTTTCT.

There are a few counts of this clonotype. This rearrangement joins TRBV28 to TRBJ1-6; TRBD1 agrees at 11 bases. Germline lookup yields CDR1 MDHEN and CDR2 SYDVKM. The CDR3 runs to 16 residues. The CDR3 nucleotides are TGTGTCAGTAGTCTCCGGACAGGGGGCATAGATTCACCCCTCCACTTT. Its protein is CVSSLRTGGIDSPLHF.

A single count supports this clonotype. No conserved phenylalanine or tryptophan is present at the end of the CDR3, so a read error is the likely explanation. This CDR3 is CASSELSSLGDTQYL. DNA of the CDR3: TGTGCCAGCAGTGAACTCTCGTCGCTGGGAGATACGCAGTATCTT. The chain joins TRBV2 to TRBJ2-3; D is unclear. The V end was cut by 2 bases, the J end by 5 bases, with 14 bases between. The CDR3 totals 15 residues. CDR1 is SNHLY, CDR2 FYNNEI, per germline.

This clonotype was detected many times. This chain connects TRBV12-3 or TRBV12-4 to TRBJ2-2, with D uncertain. Trimming stripped 2 bases from V and 3 bases from J, with 7 bases between. CDR3 length: 14 amino acids. CDR3 protein: CASSLSGDTGELFF. The CDR3 nucleotides read TGTGCCAGCAGTTTAAGTGGGGACACCGGGGAGCTGTTTTTT.

This clonotype was counted a single time. A much larger clonotype is one base distant, so this may be a read error. V gene TRBV28 combines with J gene TRBJ1-2; D ambiguous. Per the germline V gene, CDR1 is MDHEN and CDR2 is SYDVKM. Trimming took off 2 bases at V and 3 bases at J, with 10 bases between the two ends. The length of the CDR3 is 14 residues. The CDR3 loop is CASSLKGRDYGYTF. The CDR3 coding sequence is TGTGCCAGCAGTTTAAAGGGAAGGGACTATGGCTACACCTTC.

Regarding this clonotype: Germline and junction disagree at one end, which may indicate a read error. The J gene is TRBJ2-7, the V gene TRBV11-2; 7 positions match TRBD2. CDR1 and CDR2 (germline): SGHAT, FQNNGV. This CDR3 contains 13 residues. The CDR3 spells CANSSGGWNEQYF. CDR3 sequence (DNA): TGTGCCAACAGCTCCGGGGGGTGGAACGAGCAATACTTC.

The rearrangement uses TRBV4-1 and TRBJ1-1; the D is unclear. The V gene's germline CDR1 is MGHRA and CDR2 YSYEKL. The CDR3 is 16 amino acids. V lost 0 bases, J lost 3 bases, and 14 bases lay in between. The CDR3: CASSQDLARIDTEAFF. CDR3 nucleotide sequence: TGCGCCAGCAGCCAAGATCTGGCGAGAATAGACACTGAAGCTTTCTTT.

A few counts support this clonotype. The junction departs from the called germline gene at one end, perhaps through a read error. This chain uses TRBV6-2 or TRBV6-3 with TRBJ2-7, with D tentatively TRBD1 (6 bases). There are 15 residues in the CDR3. CDR1 is MNHEY and CDR2 is SVGEGT in the germline V gene. The CDR3 nucleotides read TGTGCCAGCAGCCCCGGACAGAACTCCAATTACGAGCACTACTTC. Amino acid sequence: CASSPGQNSNYEHYF.

The chain has TRBV4-1 and TRBJ1-2; D gene ambiguous. The germline V gene has CDR1 MGHRA and CDR2 YSYEKL. The CDR3 sequence is 15 residues long. V lost 9 bases and J 2 bases, leaving 19 bases between the germline ends. The CDR3 coding sequence is TGCGCCAGTATCCAAGAAGCCGGAACAAACTATGGCTACACCTTC. Its translation is CASIQEAGTNYGYTF.

As concerns this clonotype: This may be a read error, as it is one base from a much larger clone. The gene calls are TRBV28 and TRBJ1-5; D is uncertain. CDR1 and CDR2 from the germline V gene are MDHEN and SYDVKM. V was cut by 5 bases and J by 4 bases, with 12 bases left in between. The CDR3 runs to 14 residues. The CDR3 here is CASSPPDGNQPQHF. CDR3 in DNA: TGTGCCAGCAGTCCACCGGACGGTAATCAGCCCCAGCATTTT.